These 21 T cell receptor beta chains were all obtained from the same sample, sequenced in a study of T cell clonality in common variable immunodeficiency. Their cognate antigens are unknown. Study outcomes and limitations: Fewer deletions and N-nucleotide insertions were reportedly seen in common variable immunodeficiency TCR beta sequences.

Data came from immunoSEQ multiplex PCR; TCRdb stores just in-frame clones and leaves some out. Found here are around 7,100 clones, no singletons; the ten largest cover roughly 4.9%. The sequenced sample was peripheral blood mononuclear cells. These receptors all come from a human donor with common variable immunodeficiency.

Comment on this clone: The read terminates 3 residues before the CDR3 end, so the remaining end is supplied by the germline J gene. The chain employs TRBV19 and TRBJ2-1; TRBD2 matches 13 bases. V shed 2 bases and J 7 bases; nucleotides not matched to a gene: 11. This CDR3 spans 18 amino acids. Germline assignment: CDR1 LNHDA and CDR2 SQIVND (reference sequence). The DNA read from the CDR3 is TGTGCCAGTAGTATAATAGCCTCGGGACTAGCGGGACGGAATGAG. Encoded protein: CASSIIASGLAGRNE. The whole CDR3 protein is CASSIIASGLAGRNEQFF.

Sample share makes this clone medium-sized (0.01 to 0.1%). The read terminates 3 residues before the CDR3 end, so the remaining end is supplied by the germline J gene. The chain carries TRBV18 and TRBJ2-5; 9 bases are a match to TRBD1. Germline V gene lookup returns CDR1 KGHSH and CDR2 LQKENI. V lost 2 bases and J lost 3; bases outside the gene matches: 1. CDR3 length: 14 amino acids. CDR3 sequence reads: CASSPRDREETQYF. The covered CDR3 bases are TGTGCCAGCTCACCAAGGGACAGGGAAGAGACC.

Points on this clone: The read is 3 residues too short to cover the CDR3 end, so that end is filled in from the germline J gene. This chain uses TRBV19 with TRBJ1-1, with D unresolved. The CDR3 runs to 17 residues. The V gene lost 7 bases and the J gene lost 0 bases, with 21 bases spanning the gap. The germline V gene has CDR1 LNHDA and CDR2 SQIVND (reference sequence). CDR3 region: CASIESGRRIMNTEAFF. CDR3 DNA (partial): TGTGCCAGTATCGAAAGCGGACGGAGGATTATGAACACTGAA.

This clone has only a few counts. CDR3 DNA, as far as it was read: TGTGCCAGCAGCTTAGACAGGGGGCAGAATGAG. As protein: CASSLDRGQNE. In full, the CDR3 reads CASSLDRGQNEQFF. This chain uses TRBV7-2 with TRBJ2-1, with TRBD1 matching over 9 bases. The read ends 3 residues before the CDR3 terminus; that terminus is restored from the germline J gene. The germline V gene has CDR1 SGHTA and CDR2 FQGNSA. This CDR3 spans 14 amino acids. V was pared by 1 base and J by 7 bases, with 2 bases of the junction left unmatched.

Concerning this clone itself: The read finishes 3 residues shy of the CDR3 end, and the germline J gene is used to complete it. The genes are TRBV7-6 and TRBJ1-1; possible D gene TRBD1, 6 bases. This CDR3 comprises 14 residues. Germline V gene lookup returns CDR1 SGHVS and CDR2 FNYEAQ. V was cut by 1 base and J by 1 base, with 7 bases left in between. The CDR3 is CASSLVGGNTEAFF. The sequenced part of the CDR3 DNA is TGTGCCAGCAGCTTAGTAGGGGGGAACACTGAA.

This clone is medium-sized (0.01 to 0.1%) within its sample. The read stops 3 residues short of the end of the CDR3; the missing end is completed from the germline J gene. The chain carries TRBV10-1 and TRBJ2-2, with 8 bases that match TRBD2. Germline assignment: CDR1 WNHNN and CDR2 SYGVQD (reference sequence). CDR3 length equals 14 residues. V shed 10 bases and J 7 bases; nucleotides not matched to a gene: 11. CDR3 loop: CATQAGDDSGELFF. The sequenced CDR3 bases are TGCGCCACCCAAGCGGGAGACGATAGCGGGGAG.

A note on this clone: The sequenced fragment ends 3 residues before the CDR3 boundary, so the rest is inferred from the germline J gene. This sequence joins TRBV2 and TRBJ2-7, with unresolved D. Germline CDR1 and CDR2: SNHLY and FYNNEI. Trimming stripped 5 bases from V and 4 bases from J, with 9 bases between. CDR3 size: 12 residues. The DNA read from the CDR3 is TGTGCCAGCAGTAGAGACGGGTACGAG. Amino acids: CASSRDGYE. Given in full, the CDR3 is CASSRDGYEQYF.

This clone was counted only a few times. The read ends 3 residues early relative to the CDR3; the germline J gene fills the gap. The chain is built from TRBV20-1 and TRBJ1-1; possible D gene TRBD1, 5 bases. The germline V gene has CDR1 DFQATT and CDR2 SNEGSKA (reference sequence). This CDR3 spans 18 amino acids. Trimming left V 0 bases short and J 5 bases short, with 25 bases between. CDR3 residues: CSARDASGQGRYWTEAFF. The part of the CDR3 DNA that was read is TGCAGTGCTAGAGACGCCAGCGGGCAGGGAAGGTATTGGACTGAA.

This clone was picked up a small number of times. The read halts 3 residues ahead of the CDR3 end, with the missing end drawn from the germline J gene. The chain combines TRBV19 with TRBJ2-3; D is perhaps TRBD1 (5 bases). The CDR3 is 17 amino acids. Trimming pared 4 bases from V and 7 bases from J, leaving 24 bases between. CDR1 LNHDA and CDR2 SQIVND come from the germline V gene (reference sequence). The covered CDR3 bases are TGTGCCAGTAGTACTGATGGGGCGGCAATTAGTAGGAATACG. It translates to CASSTDGAAISRNT. The entire CDR3 sequence reads CASSTDGAAISRNTQYF.

To note about this clone: With the read ending 3 residues before the CDR3 end, the germline J gene is used to fill in that end. The chain uses TRBV19 and TRBJ2-3; maybe TRBD2 (5 bases). V was shortened by 10 bases and J by 0 bases, with 11 bases between the two germline ends. The CDR3 is 13 amino acids. The germline V gene has CDR1 LNHDA and CDR2 SQIVND (reference sequence). Incomplete CDR3 DNA: TGTGCCATCGGCGGGCGGAGCACAGATACG. It is translated as CAIGGRSTDT. The CDR3 in its entirety is CAIGGRSTDTQYF.

This clone was seen a handful of times. The missing CDR3 end, 3 residues past where the read stops, is filled in from the germline J gene. The V gene is TRBV2, the J gene TRBJ2-3, with unresolved D. The CDR3 is made up of 15 amino acids. V was pared by 2 bases and J by 2 bases, with 11 bases between. CDR1 is SNHLY and CDR2 is FYNNEI in the germline V gene. The covered CDR3 bases are TGTGCCAGCAGTGAATGGGTGGGCCACACAGATACG. Protein: CASSEWVGHTDT. The CDR3 in full is CASSEWVGHTDTQYF.

Only a few counts were recorded for this clone. The read gets to within 3 residues of the CDR3 end, and the germline J gene fills in the rest. The chain combines TRBV13 with TRBJ2-5; D unresolved. Trimming took off 4 bases at V and 1 base at J, with 10 bases between the two ends. The CDR3 spans 14 residues. Germline values: CDR1 PRHDT, CDR2 FYEKMQ (reference sequence). The CDR3 is CASSSELRQETQYF. The CDR3 bases that were read are TGTGCCAGCAGCTCTGAACTACGCCAAGAGACC.

This clone was seen only a few times. The read stops 3 residues short of the end of the CDR3; the missing end is completed from the germline J gene. The chain combines TRBV7-2 with TRBJ2-7; D might be TRBD1 (6 bases). This CDR3 is 14 amino acids long. Germline CDR1 SGHTA, CDR2 FQGNSA. The V end was cut by 1 base, the J end by 4 bases, with 11 bases between. The CDR3 is CASSLGTGSYEQYF. Incomplete CDR3 DNA: TGTGCCAGCAGCTTAGGAACAGGGTCGTACGAG.

This clone was counted only a few times. Read data end 3 residues before the CDR3 end; the end is taken from the germline J gene. This rearrangement joins TRBV19 to TRBJ2-2, with D possibly TRBD2 on 6 matching bases. CDR3 length: 13 residues. Trimming took 7 bases from V and 2 from J, leaving 8 bases between them. Germline V gives CDR1 LNHDA, CDR2 SQIVND (reference sequence). CDR3 region: CASMDYNTGELFF. The sequenced part of the CDR3 DNA is TGTGCCAGTATGGACTACAACACCGGGGAG.

A few counts support this clone. The DNA ends 3 residues before the CDR3 does, and the rest of the CDR3 is filled in from the germline J gene. The gene calls are TRBV7-6 and TRBJ1-4, with D perhaps matching TRBD1 (5 bases). The V gene lost 3 bases and the J gene lost 7 bases, with 12 bases spanning the gap. CDR3 length: 14 residues. Per the germline V gene, CDR1 is SGHVS and CDR2 is FNYEAQ. CDR3 residues: CASSLAGSSEKLFF. The sequenced CDR3 bases are TGTGCCAGCAGCTTGGCAGGGAGTTCTGAAAAA.

With respect to this clone: The read terminates 3 residues before the CDR3 end, so the remaining end is supplied by the germline J gene. The J gene is TRBJ2-5, the V gene TRBV5-1; no definite D call. The CDR3 is made up of 13 amino acids. Trimming removed 3 bases from V and 2 bases from J, with 8 bases in between. Looked up from germline, CDR1 is SGHRS and CDR2 is YFSETQ. The CDR3 loop is CASSSPPQETQYF. CDR3 bases read: TGCGCCAGCAGCTCCCCCCCACAAGAGACC.

Concerning this clone itself: The sequence runs out 3 residues before the end of the CDR3; the remainder is reconstructed from the germline J gene. The chain has TRBV6-1 and TRBJ2-7; D is uncertain. The CDR3 contains 14 residues. The germline gives CDR1 MNHNS, CDR2 SASEGT. Trimming removed 2 bases at V and 2 bases at J, with 10 bases between. This CDR3 reads CASSETVTAYEQYF. CDR3 DNA, as far as it was read: TGTGCCAGCAGTGAAACAGTAACCGCCTACGAG.

As for this clone: The sequenced fragment ends 3 residues before the CDR3 boundary, so the rest is inferred from the germline J gene. The chain couples TRBV7-9 to TRBJ1-5; D is unclear. In germline, CDR1 is SEHNR, CDR2 FQNEAQ (reference sequence). Trimming stripped 8 bases from V and 5 bases from J, with 10 bases between. This CDR3 is 12 amino acids long. CDR3 sequence reads: CASQVGDQPQHF. Incomplete CDR3 DNA: TGTGCCAGCCAAGTCGGGGATCAGCCC. Full variable domain (outside the CDR3, taken from reference TRBV7-9 and TRBJ1-5): DTGVSQNPRHKITKRGQNVTFRCDPISEHNRLYWYRQTLGQGPEFLTYFQNEAQLEKSRLLSDRFSAERPKGSFSTLEIQRTEQGDSAMYLCASQVGDQPQHFGDGTRLSIL.

A remark on this clone: The read is 3 residues too short to cover the CDR3 end, so that end is filled in from the germline J gene. V is TRBV18 and J is TRBJ2-5; no clear D. The CDR3 is 13 residues long. Deletions cut 4 bases from V and 1 base from J, with 7 bases between. Germline V gives CDR1 KGHSH, CDR2 LQKENI. The part of the CDR3 DNA that was read is TGTGCCAGCTCACAACACCCCCAAGAGACC. This codes for CASSQHPQET. The entire CDR3 sequence reads CASSQHPQETQYF.

This clone was counted only a few times. The sequence runs out 3 residues before the end of the CDR3; the remainder is reconstructed from the germline J gene. The V gene is TRBV5-1, the J gene TRBJ2-3; possibly TRBD2 for D (5 bases). Germline values: CDR1 SGHRS, CDR2 YFSETQ. The CDR3 runs 13 residues. V was trimmed by 0 bases and J by 4 bases, leaving 6 bases between them. CDR3 DNA (partial): TGCGCCAGCAGCTTGGCAGCGGCAGATACG. Translation gives CASSLAAADT. The whole CDR3 reads CASSLAAADTQYF.

This clone has more than one count but fewer than ten. The CDR3 end is not reached by the read, which stops 3 residues before it; the germline J gene fills it in. The chain is built from TRBV19 and TRBJ2-7; 9 positions agree with TRBD2. Trimming removed 3 bases from V and 6 bases from J; junction bases left unmatched: 9. The germline V gene has CDR1 LNHDA and CDR2 SQIVND (reference sequence). CDR3 length equals 15 residues. This CDR3 reads CASSIMLAGYSEQYF. CDR3 DNA, as far as it was read: TGTGCCAGTAGTATCATGCTAGCGGGATACTCCGAG.